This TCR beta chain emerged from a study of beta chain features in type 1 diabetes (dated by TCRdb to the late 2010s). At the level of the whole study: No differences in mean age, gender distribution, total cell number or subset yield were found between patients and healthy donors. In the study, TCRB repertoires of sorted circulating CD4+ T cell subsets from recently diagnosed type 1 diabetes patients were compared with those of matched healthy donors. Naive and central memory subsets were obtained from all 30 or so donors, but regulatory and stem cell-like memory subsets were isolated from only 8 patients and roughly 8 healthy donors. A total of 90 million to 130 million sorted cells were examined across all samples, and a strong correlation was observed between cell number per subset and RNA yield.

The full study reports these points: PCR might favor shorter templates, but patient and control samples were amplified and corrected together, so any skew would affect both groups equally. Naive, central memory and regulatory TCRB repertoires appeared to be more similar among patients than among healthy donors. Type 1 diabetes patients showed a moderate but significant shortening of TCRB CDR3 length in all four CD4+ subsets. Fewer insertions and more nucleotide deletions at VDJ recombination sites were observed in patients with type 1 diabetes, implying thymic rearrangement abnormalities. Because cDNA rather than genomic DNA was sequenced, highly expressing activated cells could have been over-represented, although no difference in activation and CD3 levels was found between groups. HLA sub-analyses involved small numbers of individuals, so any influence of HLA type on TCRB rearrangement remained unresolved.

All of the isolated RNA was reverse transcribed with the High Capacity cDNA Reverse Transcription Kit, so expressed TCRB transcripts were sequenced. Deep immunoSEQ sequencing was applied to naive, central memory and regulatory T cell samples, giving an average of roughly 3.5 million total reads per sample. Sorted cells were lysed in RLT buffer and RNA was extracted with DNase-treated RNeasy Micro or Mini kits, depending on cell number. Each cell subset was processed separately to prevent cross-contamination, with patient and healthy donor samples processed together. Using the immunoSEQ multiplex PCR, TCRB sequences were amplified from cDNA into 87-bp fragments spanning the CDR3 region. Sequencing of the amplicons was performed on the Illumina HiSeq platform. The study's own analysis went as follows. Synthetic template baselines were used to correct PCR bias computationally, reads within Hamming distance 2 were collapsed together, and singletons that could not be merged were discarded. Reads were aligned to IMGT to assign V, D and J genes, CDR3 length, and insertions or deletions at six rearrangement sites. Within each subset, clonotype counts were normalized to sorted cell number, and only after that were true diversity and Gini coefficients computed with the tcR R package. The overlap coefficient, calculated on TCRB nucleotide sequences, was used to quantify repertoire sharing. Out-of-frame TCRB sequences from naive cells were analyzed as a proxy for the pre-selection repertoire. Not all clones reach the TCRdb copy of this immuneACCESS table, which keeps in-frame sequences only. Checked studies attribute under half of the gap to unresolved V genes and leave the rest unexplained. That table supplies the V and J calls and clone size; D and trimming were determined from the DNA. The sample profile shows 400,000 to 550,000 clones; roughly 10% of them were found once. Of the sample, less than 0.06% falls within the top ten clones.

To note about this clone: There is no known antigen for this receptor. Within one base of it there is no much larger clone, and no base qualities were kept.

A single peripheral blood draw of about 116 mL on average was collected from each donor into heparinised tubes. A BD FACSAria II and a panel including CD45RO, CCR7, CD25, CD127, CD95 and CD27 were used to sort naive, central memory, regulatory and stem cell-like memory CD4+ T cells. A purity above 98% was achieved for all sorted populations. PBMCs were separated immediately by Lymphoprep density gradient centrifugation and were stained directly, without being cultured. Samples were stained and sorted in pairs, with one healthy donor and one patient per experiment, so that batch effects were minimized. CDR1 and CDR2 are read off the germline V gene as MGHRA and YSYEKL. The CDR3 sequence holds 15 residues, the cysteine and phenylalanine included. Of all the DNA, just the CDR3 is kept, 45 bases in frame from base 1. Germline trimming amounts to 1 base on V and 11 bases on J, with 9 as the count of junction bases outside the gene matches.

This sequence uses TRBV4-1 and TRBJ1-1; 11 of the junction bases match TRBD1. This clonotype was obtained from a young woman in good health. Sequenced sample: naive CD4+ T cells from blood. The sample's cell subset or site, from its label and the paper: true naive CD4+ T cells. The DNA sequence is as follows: TGCGCCAGCAGCCAAGCCGGGACAGGGGGGGTCTGGGCTTTCTTT. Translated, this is CASSQAGTGGVWAFF.